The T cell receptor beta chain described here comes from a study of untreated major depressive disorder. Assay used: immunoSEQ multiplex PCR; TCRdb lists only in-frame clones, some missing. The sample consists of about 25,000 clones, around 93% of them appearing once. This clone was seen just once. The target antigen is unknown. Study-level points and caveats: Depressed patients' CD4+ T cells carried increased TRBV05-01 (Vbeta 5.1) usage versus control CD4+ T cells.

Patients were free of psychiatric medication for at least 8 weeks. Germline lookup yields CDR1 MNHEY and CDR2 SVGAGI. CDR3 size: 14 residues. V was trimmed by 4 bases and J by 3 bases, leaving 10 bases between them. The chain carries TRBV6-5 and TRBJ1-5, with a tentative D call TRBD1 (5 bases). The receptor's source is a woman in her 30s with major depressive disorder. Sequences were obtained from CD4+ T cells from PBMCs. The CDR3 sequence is CASSWGRFNQPQHF. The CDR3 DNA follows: TGTGCCAGCAGTTGGGGACGGTTCAATCAGCCCCAGCATTTT.